These T cell receptor beta chains were read from a single sample in a study of monozygotic twins with inflammatory bowel disease. TCRdb re-called the 5' RACE reads; every CDR3 protein appears as one record, without DNA. This repertoire comprises about 160,000 distinct CDR3 sequences; its ten largest clones make up approximately 2.4%. Sample: blood. The source is a human donor with ulcerative colitis or Crohn's disease, or a healthy co-twin of an affected twin (not recorded which). CDR3s include the opening cysteine and the closing phenylalanine or tryptophan.

v_call: TRBV28; j_call: TRBJ2-1; cdr3_aa: CASKTRRVNEQFF
v_call: TRBV5-1; j_call: TRBJ2-2; cdr3_aa: CASSFSADSGTGELFF
v_call: TRBV18; j_call: TRBJ1-5; cdr3_aa: CASSPTPGDQPQHF
v_call: TRBV5-1; j_call: TRBJ2-7; cdr3_aa: CASSHSSSYEQYF
v_call: TRBV27; j_call: TRBJ2-7; cdr3_aa: CASSHVGTGTSEQYF
v_call: TRBV27; j_call: TRBJ1-2; cdr3_aa: CASSPDRGRNNYGYTF
v_call: TRBV27; j_call: TRBJ1-4; cdr3_aa: CASSIQGAGEKLFF
v_call: TRBV6-5; j_call: TRBJ1-1; cdr3_aa: CASSYPRGGMATEAFF
v_call: TRBV5-1; j_call: TRBJ1-4; cdr3_aa: CASSLVRNEKLFF
v_call: TRBV20-1; j_call: TRBJ1-5; cdr3_aa: CSALRGQPQHF
v_call: TRBV29-1; j_call: TRBJ2-1; cdr3_aa: CSVERTGVGNEQFF
v_call: TRBV15; j_call: TRBJ2-4; cdr3_aa: CATSTNSRQGSIQYF
v_call: TRBV28; j_call: TRBJ1-5; cdr3_aa: CASSPRPGDSNQPQHF
v_call: TRBV6-5; j_call: TRBJ2-5; cdr3_aa: CASSGGQETQYF
v_call: TRBV12-3/TRBV12-4; j_call: TRBJ2-7; cdr3_aa: CASSYGNYYEQYF
v_call: TRBV7-9; j_call: TRBJ1-1; cdr3_aa: CASSFSGDTEAFF
v_call: TRBV11-2; j_call: TRBJ2-3; cdr3_aa: CASSFTGGPGTDTQYF
v_call: TRBV20-1; j_call: TRBJ2-3; cdr3_aa: CSADRGGADTQYF
v_call: TRBV6-5; j_call: TRBJ2-1; cdr3_aa: CASSYSGQNYNEQFF
v_call: TRBV6-1; j_call: TRBJ1-5; cdr3_aa: CASSVSGVDQPQHF
v_call: TRBV4-2; j_call: TRBJ2-3; cdr3_aa: CASSQGTGAVDTQYF
v_call: TRBV5-1; j_call: TRBJ1-4; cdr3_aa: CASSFGDPIGEKLFF
v_call: TRBV7-3; j_call: TRBJ2-2; cdr3_aa: CASSLHLRGTGELFF
v_call: TRBV15; j_call: TRBJ2-1; cdr3_aa: CATSRRLAGGSREFF
v_call: TRBV5-1; j_call: TRBJ2-5; cdr3_aa: CASSFPGETQYF
v_call: TRBV5-5; j_call: TRBJ1-4; cdr3_aa: CASSLGGGFNEKLFF
v_call: TRBV2; j_call: TRBJ1-1; cdr3_aa: CASSGQSGTEAFF
v_call: TRBV11-3; j_call: TRBJ2-3; cdr3_aa: CASSLDGGSGRSDTQYF
v_call: TRBV6-2/TRBV6-3; j_call: TRBJ2-1; cdr3_aa: CATSGLRSYNEQFF
v_call: TRBV12-3/TRBV12-4; j_call: TRBJ1-5; cdr3_aa: CASSRTEVNQPQHF
v_call: TRBV12-3/TRBV12-4; j_call: TRBJ2-1; cdr3_aa: CASTETAGWGPDEQFF
v_call: TRBV6-5; j_call: TRBJ2-5; cdr3_aa: CASSYSGPSGDQETQYF